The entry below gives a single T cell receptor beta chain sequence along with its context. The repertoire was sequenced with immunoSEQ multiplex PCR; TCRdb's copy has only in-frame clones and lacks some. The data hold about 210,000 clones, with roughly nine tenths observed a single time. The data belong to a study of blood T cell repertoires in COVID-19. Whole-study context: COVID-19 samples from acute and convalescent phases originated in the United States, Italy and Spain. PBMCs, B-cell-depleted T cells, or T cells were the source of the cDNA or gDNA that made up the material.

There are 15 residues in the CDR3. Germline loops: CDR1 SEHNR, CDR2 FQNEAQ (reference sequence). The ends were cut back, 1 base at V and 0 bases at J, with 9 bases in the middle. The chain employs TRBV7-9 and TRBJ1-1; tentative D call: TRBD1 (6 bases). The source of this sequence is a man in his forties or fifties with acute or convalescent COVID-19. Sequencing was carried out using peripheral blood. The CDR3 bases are TGTGCCAGCAGCTTAGTAACAGGGATGAACACTGAAGCTTTCTTT. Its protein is CASSLVTGMNTEAFF.